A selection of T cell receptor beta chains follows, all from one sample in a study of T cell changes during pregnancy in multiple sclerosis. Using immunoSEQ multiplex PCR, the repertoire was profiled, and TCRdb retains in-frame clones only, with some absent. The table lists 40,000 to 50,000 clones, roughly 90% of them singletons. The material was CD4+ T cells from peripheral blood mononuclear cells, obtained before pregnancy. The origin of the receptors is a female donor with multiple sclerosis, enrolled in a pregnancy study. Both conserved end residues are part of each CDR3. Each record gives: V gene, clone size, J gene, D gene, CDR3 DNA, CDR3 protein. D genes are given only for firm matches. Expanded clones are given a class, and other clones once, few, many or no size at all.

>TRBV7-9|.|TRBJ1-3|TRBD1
TGTGCCAGCAGCTTAGCGGGACAGGGATCGGGAAACACCATATATTTT
CASSLAGQGSGNTIYF
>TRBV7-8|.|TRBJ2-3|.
TGTGCCAGCGCCCCTGAGGACTACCGCACAGATACGCAGTATTTT
CASAPEDYRTDTQYF
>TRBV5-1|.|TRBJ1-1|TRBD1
TGCGCCAGCACCTCCCCGGGACAGGGGTCGGTAGCTTTCTTT
CASTSPGQGSVAFF
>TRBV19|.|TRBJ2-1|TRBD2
TGTGCCAGTAGTACCCTAGCGGGAAAGGGATCCTACAATGAGCAGTTCTTC
CASSTLAGKGSYNEQFF
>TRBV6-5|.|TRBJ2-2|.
TGTGCCAGCAGTTATTTCGGGGGAAGGACCGGGGAGCTGTTTTTT
CASSYFGGRTGELFF
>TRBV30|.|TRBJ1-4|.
TGTGCCTGGAGTGGGAAGGGGGTAACTAATGAAAAACTGTTTTTT
CAWSGKGVTNEKLFF
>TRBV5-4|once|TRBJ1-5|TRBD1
TGTGCCAGCAGCTTGGACAGGGGGCTTAATCAGCCCCAGCATTTT
CASSLDRGLNQPQHF
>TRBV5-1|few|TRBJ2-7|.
TGCGCCAGCAGCCCGGGCGGGGCGGAGGTCTACGAGCAGTACTTC
CASSPGGAEVYEQYF
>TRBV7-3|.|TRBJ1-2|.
TGTGCCAGCAGCTTACGAGGATTCTATGGCTACACCTTC
CASSLRGFYGYTF
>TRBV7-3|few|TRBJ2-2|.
TGTGCCAGCAGCTTAGGGGGCAGCACCGGGGAGCTGTTTTTT
CASSLGGSTGELFF
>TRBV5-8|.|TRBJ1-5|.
TGTGCCAGCAGCTTGTCGATGGCGGGCTGGCAGCCCCAGCATTTT
CASSLSMAGWQPQHF
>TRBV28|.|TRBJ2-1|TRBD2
TGTGCCAGCAGTTTTAATGGCGGGAGTCTGAATGAGCAGTTCTTC
CASSFNGGSLNEQFF
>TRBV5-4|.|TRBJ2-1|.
TGTGCCAGCAGCGGGGGGACTCTCGGGCAGGGTGAGCAGTTCTTC
CASSGGTLGQGEQFF
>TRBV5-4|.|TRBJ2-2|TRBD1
TGTGCCAGCAGCCTACAGGGGGCACGAAGCACCGGGGAGCTGTTTTTT
CASSLQGARSTGELFF
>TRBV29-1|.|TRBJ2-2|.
TGCAGCGTTGCTACAGGGCCGGGCGGGGAGCTGTTTTTT
CSVATGPGGELFF
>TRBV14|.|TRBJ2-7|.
TGTGCCAGCAGCCAAGCTGGGCACTACGAGCAGTACTTC
CASSQAGHYEQYF
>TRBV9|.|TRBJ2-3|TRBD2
TGTGCCAGCAGCGTCTTGACTAGCGGGCCAGATACGCAGTATTTT
CASSVLTSGPDTQYF